The clone carrying this TCR beta chain was seen ten or more times. Antigen specificity is unknown. This sample is part of a study of regulatory T cells in long-lasting Graves disease. Notes on the study in general: TRBV28, TRBJ1-2 and TRBJ2-5 were favored in persistent disease.

Time point here: newly diagnosed GD, antithyroid drugs for less than 3 months. From PBMCs, RNA was extracted and then used to make the TCR library. The authors built TCR beta libraries using iRepertoire HTBI primers and Arm-PCR of CDR3 regions. TCRdb re-derived calls from the multiplex PCR reads in MiXCR, one entry per CDR3 protein. Among over 500,000 distinct CDR3 sequences listed, approximately 15% were seen once. Trimming stripped 2 bases from V and 7 bases from J, with 12 bases between. In germline, CDR1 is SNHLY, CDR2 FYNNEI. This CDR3 is built from 13 residues. These same records also appear under a second study, on T cells in Graves' hyperthyroidism and ophthalmopathy.

The sequence was collected from a woman aged 25 to 39 with Graves disease. The chain uses TRBV2 and TRBJ2-7, with no clear D. Specimen: peripheral blood mononuclear cells (PBMCs), collected at new diagnosis, from a patient treated with antithyroid drugs. Here the CDR3 reads CASSETPLWEQYF. As DNA, the CDR3 is TGTGCCAGCAGTGAAACCCCTTTGTGGGAGCAGTACTTC.